This paragraph reports one T cell receptor (beta chain). Its antigen is unknown. As healthy controls, the study included blood donors who had a median age of approximately 54 years (range about 21-70) and were 55% female. Positive magnetic bead selection isolated CD4+ and CD8+ cells, and flow cytometry checked purity. This record belongs to a study of somatic mutations in cytotoxic T cells in rheumatoid arthritis. In the study overall: A subset of V beta antibody-stained T-cell populations was isolated by flow sorting, reaching nearly 100% purity, and this subset included V beta1+ cells that went on to TCRB sequencing.

With V trimmed by 5 bases and J by 2 bases, 7 bases remained unmatched. CDR1 is LNHNV, CDR2 YYDKDF, per germline (reference sequence). This CDR3 is built from 15 residues. General study findings and limits: A rise in CD8+ clonality with age was seen in rheumatoid arthritis patients but not in healthy controls.

Assay used: immunoSEQ multiplex PCR; TCRdb lists only in-frame clones, some missing. The data show around 20,000 clones, more than 60% seen once. The clonotype originates from a woman aged 60 to 75 in good health. Sequencing was done on a sample of CD8+ T cells sorted from blood. The rearrangement uses TRBV15 and TRBJ2-7; TRBD1 matches 9 bases. The CDR3 nucleotides are TGTGCCACCAGCCGAGCCGGGACAGGGACCTACGAGCAGTACTTC. This codes for CATSRAGTGTYEQYF.